One and the same sample provided the 9 T cell receptor beta chains below, sequenced in a study of cytomegalovirus exposure and HLA in healthy donors. Vbeta (60) and Jbeta (13) primers were used in the PCR. Clones were sequenced by immunoSEQ multiplex PCR, and TCRdb holds only the in-frame ones, with some missing. The profile shows roughly 150,000 clones, 75% to 90% of them singletons. The sequencing input was PBMCs. The receptors shown here come from a man in his forties or fifties in good health and CMV-seropositive.

On this clone: Germline and junction disagree at one end, which may indicate a read error. This chain joins TRBV28 and TRBJ1-2, with TRBD1 identical over 8 bases. The V gene's germline CDR1 is MDHEN and CDR2 SYDVKM. This CDR3 is 19 amino acids long. CDR3: CASSSTGGGRFSRNYGYTF. DNA of the CDR3: TGTGCTAGCAGTTCCACAGGGGGTGGCAGATTTTCACGTAACTATGGCTACACCTTC.

This clone was seen only a few times. V gene TRBV6-1 combines with J gene TRBJ2-5; 8 nucleotides align to TRBD1. Germline V gene data show CDR1 as MNHNS and CDR2 as SASEGT. The CDR3 runs 15 residues. V was clipped by 2 bases and J by 4 bases; unmatched bases: 6. CDR3 region: CASSETGTGGETQYF. The DNA for the CDR3 is TGTGCCAGCAGTGAAACAGGGACAGGCGGAGAGACCCAGTACTTC.

The rearrangement joins TRBV29-1 to TRBJ2-5, with unresolved D. Germline-derived CDR1 and CDR2 are SQVTM and ANQGSEA. Trimming stripped 5 bases from V and 2 bases from J, with 12 bases between. The CDR3 runs to 13 residues. CDR3 nucleotides: TGCAGCGTTCTTGGGCAATTTCAAGAGACCCAGTACTTC. It translates to CSVLGQFQETQYF.

CDR3 amino acids: CASSLQDYETQYF. Here the CDR3 DNA reads TGTGCCAGCAGCTTACAAGACTATGAGACCCAGTACTTC. The chain uses TRBV7-3 and TRBJ2-5, with D perhaps TRBD2 (5 bases). The CDR3 extends over 13 amino acids. Trimming removed 2 bases from V and 5 bases from J, with 9 bases in between. Germline V gene lookup returns CDR1 SGHTA and CDR2 FQGTGA.

The gene calls are TRBV5-1 and TRBJ1-1; TRBD1 matches at 10 bases. V was pared by 4 bases and J by 5 bases, with 8 bases of the junction left unmatched. The CDR3 loop spans 15 amino acids. Germline-derived CDR1 and CDR2 are SGHRS and YFSETQ. This CDR3 is CASSETGGAGTEAFF. Here the CDR3 DNA reads TGCGCCAGCAGCGAGACAGGGGGCGCGGGAACTGAAGCTTTCTTT. Using reference TRBV5-1 and TRBJ1-1 for the parts outside the CDR3, the full variable domain is KAGVTQTPRYLIKTRGQQVTLSCSPISGHRSVSWYQQTPGQGLQFLFEYFSETQRNKGNFPGRFSGRQFSNSRSEMNVSTLELGDSALYLCASSETGGAGTEAFFGQGTRLTVV.

The chain links TRBV21-1 to TRBJ2-5; no DNA check was done on the table's D call, TRBD2. TRBV21-1 is assigned pseudogene status. The CDR3 consists of 15 residues. The CDR3: CASSKPGLAWETQYF. Here the CDR3 DNA reads TGTGCCAGCAGCAAACCGGGACTAGCGTGGGAGACCCAGTACTTC.

This rearrangement joins TRBV25-1 to TRBJ1-1; weak D call: TRBD1 (5 bases). The V and J ends lost 6 bases and 5 bases respectively, with 16 bases between them. The CDR3 consists of 14 residues. The germline CDR1 and CDR2 sequences are MGHDK and SYGVNS. The CDR3 protein is CASRRGGAATEAFF. CDR3 DNA sequence: TGTGCCAGCAGGAGGGGCGGGGCTGCAACTGAAGCTTTCTTT. Based on the CDR3 plus reference TRBV25-1 and TRBJ1-1, the full variable domain is EADIYQTPRYLVIGTGKKITLECSQTMGHDKMYWYQQDPGMELHLIHYSYGVNSTEKGDLSSESTVSRIRTEHFPLTLESARPSHTSQYLCASRRGGAATEAFFGQGTRLTVV.

Points on this clone: At one end, the junction sequence differs from germline, possibly due to a read error. The chain uses TRBV7-9 and TRBJ1-3; TRBD1 aligns across 7 bases. Germline values: CDR1 SEHNR, CDR2 FQNEAQ (reference sequence). The CDR3 is 13 residues long. CDR3 bases: TGTTCCAGCAGCTCCGACAGGGTAAACACCATATATTTT. This encodes CSSSSDRVNTIYF.

This clone was found a few times. V is TRBV28 and J is TRBJ2-7, with 7 nucleotides matching TRBD2. The CDR3 runs 15 residues. Trimming removed 7 bases from V and 4 bases from J; junction bases left unmatched: 13. Germline CDR1 reads MDHEN; CDR2 reads SYDVKM. Here the CDR3 reads CASITGAGELYEQYF. The DNA of the CDR3 is TGTGCCAGCATTACCGGGGCGGGGGAATTATACGAGCAGTACTTC.